Reported below is one T cell receptor (beta chain). Its specificity is unknown. Produced via immunoSEQ multiplex PCR; TCRdb's table is partial and in-frame only. This table has 1,500 to 2,000 clones, about 78% appearing once. This entry is derived from a study of T cell therapy after organ transplantation. About the study: Two of the ten patients were classed as nonresponders. CMV-specific T cells, median 1.92 x 10^8, were given as 2 to 6 intravenous infusions. Notes on the study in general: Low CD8+ T cell yield possibly reduced coverage, hiding nonresponder expansions. Nonresponders had marked pretherapy clonal expansions and little post-therapy change.

V shed 2 bases and J shed 0 bases, with 7 bases lying between them. This CDR3 contains 14 residues. Germline CDR1 is SGHVS and CDR2 is FQNEAQ. The input for sequencing was CD8+ T cells from blood, taken before autologous CMV-specific T cell therapy. The V and J genes are TRBV7-8 and TRBJ1-1; no definite D call. The TCR was taken from a human patient who had received a solid organ transplant and had CMV disease. CDR3 sequence (DNA): TGTGCCAGCAGCTTATGGGATATGAACACTGAAGCTTTCTTT. Translation gives CASSLWDMNTEAFF.